The clone carrying this T cell receptor (beta chain) has a count of ten or more. Antigen unknown. This entry is derived from a study of T cells in Graves' hyperthyroidism and ophthalmopathy. The overall study: Blood was drawn when the patient was first diagnosed and still untreated.

Researchers barred patients who had uncontrolled infection, other autoimmune disease, pregnancy or lactation. Orbital computed tomography, thyroid ultrasound, serum thyroxine and TRAb, and clinical symptoms together informed the diagnoses. Regarding the study as a whole: Within blood appeared most thyroid clonotypes that had expanded above 0.001.

TCR beta CDR3 sequences were amplified from RNA transcripts. Researchers ran a first-round RT-PCR on the TCR CDR3 using the HTBI primer set. TCRdb re-analysed the multiplex PCR reads in MiXCR, keeping a single row per CDR3 protein. The sample records around 300,000 distinct CDR3 sequences, about 20% being singletons. Sequencing was performed on blood. The sequence derives from a man aged 25-45 years with Graves' ophthalmopathy.

The CDR3 region has the DNA TGTGCCAGCAGCATGACAGATCGCGATTCACCCCTCCACTTT. Translation: CASSMTDRDSPLHF. This sequence joins TRBV9 and TRBJ1-6; perhaps TRBD1 as D (5 bases). The CDR3 has 14 residues. Germline loops: CDR1 SGDLS, CDR2 YYNGEE. V was trimmed by 4 bases and J by 8 bases, leaving 13 bases between them.